What follows are 8 T cell receptor beta chains derived from one specimen sequenced in a study of blood T cell repertoires in COVID-19 (dated by TCRdb to 2019 to 2021). Libraries were made using the immunoSEQ multiplex PCR assay. In its TCRdb copy, this immuneACCESS table keeps in-frame sequences only and misses some clones. Where compared with another copy, unresolved V genes explain less than half of these, and the others have no known cause. In this sample the table shows about 49,000 clones, roughly 89% of which occur a single time. The ten most abundant clones make up 1.6% of the sample. Source material: peripheral blood. These TCRs come from a man aged 45 to 65 with acute or convalescent COVID-19.

The table lists this clone with a few counts. This sequence joins TRBV3-1 (or the pseudogene TRBV3-2) and TRBJ2-7; perhaps TRBD1 as D (6 bases). CDR3 size: 14 residues. Germline V gives CDR1 LGHDT, CDR2 YNNKEL (reference sequence). Trimming removed 7 bases at V and 0 bases at J, with 13 bases between. The CDR3 region has the DNA TGTGCCAGCACCCCTAGGGGGAGCTCCTACGAGCAGTACTTC. Translation gives CASTPRGSSYEQYF.

The chain links TRBV2 to TRBJ2-7; 7 bases map to TRBD2. The J segment lost 2 bases and the V segment lost 4 bases, leaving 8 bases of the junction unmatched. This CDR3 has 15 residues. Germline lookup yields CDR1 SNHLY and CDR2 FYNNEI. CDR3 nucleotides: TGTGCCAGCAGTGGTCGGCGGGGGTCCCCCTACGAGCAGTACTTC. Protein: CASSGRRGSPYEQYF.

CDR3 sequence reads: CASTHLWTANATNEKLFF. The CDR3 DNA reads as TGTGCCAGCACTCACCTCTGGACAGCCAATGCAACTAATGAAAAACTGTTTTTT. The gene calls are TRBV18 and TRBJ1-4, with a weak D call TRBD1 (6 bases). The V and J ends lost 8 bases and 0 bases respectively, with 22 bases between them. The CDR3 has 18 residues. CDR1 KGHSH and CDR2 LQKENI come from the germline V gene. Full variable domain (missing parts from reference TRBV18 and TRBJ1-4): NAGVMQNPRHLVRRRGQEARLRCSPMKGHSHVYWYRQLPEEGLKFMVYLQKENIIDESGMPKERFSAEFPKEGPSILRIQQVVRGDSAAYFCASTHLWTANATNEKLFFGSGTQLSVL.

The CDR3 DNA reads TGTGCCAGCAGCTTGGTAGCGGCGTTAACCTACGAGCAGTACTTC. Its protein is CASSLVAALTYEQYF. V is TRBV7-9 and J is TRBJ2-7, with a possible D match to TRBD2 (6 bases). The CDR3 spans 15 residues. The V end lost 3 bases, the J end lost 2 bases, and 14 bases lay between the germline ends. Germline V lookup: CDR1 SEHNR, CDR2 FQNEAQ (reference sequence).

J is TRBJ2-7 and V is TRBV18; D perhaps matches TRBD1 (6 bases). CDR3 length: 14 residues. Deletions cut 2 bases from V and 2 bases from J, with 10 bases between. Germline loops: CDR1 KGHSH, CDR2 LQKENI. Here the CDR3 DNA reads TGTGCCAGCTCACCAGCAACAGGGACCTACGAGCAGTACTTC. Residues: CASSPATGTYEQYF.

The genes are TRBV7-2 and TRBJ2-1, with 9 bases that match TRBD2. Losses at the gene ends were 2 bases for V and 8 bases for J; bases not matched to a gene: 7. The CDR3 has 15 amino acids. Germline CDR1 reads SGHTA; CDR2 reads FQGNSA. This CDR3 reads CASSLTAGGPDEQFF. CDR3 DNA: TGTGCCAGCAGCTTAACGGCGGGAGGGCCAGATGAGCAGTTCTTC.

This chain connects TRBV27 to TRBJ2-7; TRBD1 matches at 8 bases. Germline CDR1 and CDR2: MNHEY and SMNVEV (reference sequence). The CDR3 sequence is 17 residues long. J lost 5 bases, V lost 8 bases, and 20 bases had no gene match. The CDR3 DNA follows: TGTGCCAGCTCTCTCCTTCCGGGACAGGAGTTATTGGACGAGCAGTACTTC. Amino acid sequence: CASSLLPGQELLDEQYF.

V is TRBV7-6 and J is TRBJ1-2; 7 bases match TRBD1. J was trimmed by 8 bases and V by 4 bases; bases with no gene match: 7. This CDR3 is built from 13 residues. The germline V gene has CDR1 SGHVS and CDR2 FNYEAQ. The CDR3 DNA follows: TGTGCCAGCAGCTCTAGACAGGGTATCGGCTACACCTTC. Its protein product is CASSSRQGIGYTF.